This T cell receptor (beta chain) was sequenced in a study of CD8 T cells in Susac syndrome. cDNA came from about 0.5 to 1 ug RNA primed by random hexamers. From the immunoSEQ multiplex PCR reads, TCRdb called clonotypes with MiXCR, one entry per CDR3 protein. The table records about 250,000 distinct CDR3 sequences, just over 90% of them present only once. Per germline, CDR1 SGHRS and CDR2 YFSETQ. This CDR3 is 15 amino acids long. V lost 4 bases to trimming and J lost 0 bases; unmatched junction nucleotides: 4. The chain joins TRBV5-1 to TRBJ1-1, with 9 bases fitting TRBD1. This receptor was obtained from a human donor with multiple sclerosis. The sequenced sample consisted of CD4+ T cells from PBMCs. CDR3 coding DNA: TGCGCCAGCAGCATAGGGACAGGGATGAACACTGAAGCTTTCTTT. Translating gives CASSIGTGMNTEAFF. Together with reference TRBV5-1 and TRBJ1-1, the CDR3 gives the full variable domain: KAGVTQTPRYLIKTRGQQVTLSCSPISGHRSVSWYQQTPGQGLQFLFEYFSETQRNKGNFPGRFSGRQFSNSRSEMNVSTLELGDSALYLCASSIGTGMNTEAFFGQGTRLTVV.